These 16 T cell receptor beta chains came from one sample sequenced in a study of blood T cell repertoires in COVID-19. Repertoires were generated with immunoSEQ multiplex PCR, while TCRdb's copy carries only in-frame clones and drops some. The table lists about 200,000 clones, roughly four fifths of them singletons. The specimen sequenced was peripheral blood. Source of these receptors: a woman in her 70s with COVID-19, enrolled during active disease.

CDR3 nucleotide sequence: TGTGCCAGTCAAGCCGGGACAGGGGATGGCTACACCTTC. Protein: CASQAGTGDGYTF. The chain uses TRBV7-9 and TRBJ1-2; TRBD1 matches at 10 bases. Unmatched junction bases numbered 7, after V lost 9 bases and J lost 6 bases. Germline V gene sequence: CDR1 SEHNR, CDR2 FQNEAQ (reference sequence). The CDR3 runs 13 residues.

The chain couples TRBV4-3 to TRBJ2-7; TRBD1 agrees at 11 bases. CDR3 size: 16 residues. Unmatched junction bases numbered 4, after V lost 0 bases and J lost 3 bases. Per the germline V gene, CDR1 is LGHNA and CDR2 is YSLEER. The CDR3 DNA reads TGCGCCAGCAGCCAAGATGTCGGGACAGGGGGCTACGAGCAGTACTTC. The encoded protein is CASSQDVGTGGYEQYF.

This rearrangement joins TRBV28 to TRBJ2-5, with D perhaps matching TRBD2 (6 bases). The V gene's germline CDR1 is MDHEN and CDR2 SYDVKM. V lost 3 bases and J lost 2, with 7 bases in between. The CDR3 spans 13 residues. DNA of the CDR3: TGTGCCAGCAGTTTGGGGGGTCAAGAGACCCAGTACTTC. Translation gives CASSLGGQETQYF.

The chain recombines TRBV7-6 with TRBJ2-7; 10 bases agree with TRBD1. The CDR3 runs 16 residues. Germline assignment: CDR1 SGHVS and CDR2 FNYEAQ. The V gene end was trimmed by 2 bases and the J gene end by 6 bases; junction bases not matched to a gene: 10. The CDR3 DNA reads TGTGCCAGCAGCTTAAGAGACCGGGACAGGGGCTCCGAGCAGTACTTC. Its translation: CASSLRDRDRGSEQYF.

The chain joins TRBV28 to TRBJ1-5; no reliable D call. CDR3 length: 16 residues. V dropped 6 bases and J dropped 4 bases, with 19 bases sitting between them. Germline loops: CDR1 MDHEN, CDR2 SYDVKM. This CDR3 reads CASRPYSGGRNQPQHF. The CDR3 DNA reads TGTGCCAGCAGACCCTACAGTGGAGGAAGGAATCAGCCCCAGCATTTT.

The chain carries TRBV11-3 and TRBJ2-5; D might be TRBD2 (6 bases). The CDR3 is made up of 15 amino acids. The V gene's germline CDR1 is SGHNT and CDR2 YENEEA. V was cut by 4 bases and J by 5 bases, with 17 bases left in between. The CDR3 protein is CASSSRLVFSETQYF. The DNA of the CDR3 is TGTGCCAGCAGCTCCCGACTAGTTTTCAGTGAGACCCAGTACTTC.

This clone was seen many times. The J gene is TRBJ2-5, the V gene TRBV24-1; the D gene is possibly TRBD2 (6 bases). Germline V CDR1 and CDR2: KGHDR, SFDVKD. V lost 3 bases and J lost 0, with 13 bases in between. The CDR3 extends over 16 amino acids. As DNA, the CDR3 is TGTGCCACCAGTGATCCGGGGGAGGCATACCAAGAGACCCAGTACTTC. It specifies CATSDPGEAYQETQYF.

This chain joins TRBV28 and TRBJ2-1; tentatively, D is TRBD2 (7 bases). CDR3 length equals 16 residues. Germline-derived CDR1 and CDR2 are MDHEN and SYDVKM. Trimming took off 6 bases at V and 0 bases at J, with 15 bases between the two ends. The CDR3 sequence: CASRLGGGGSYNEQFF. The CDR3 DNA reads as TGTGCCAGCAGGTTAGGGGGAGGGGGCTCCTACAATGAGCAGTTCTTC.

J is TRBJ1-1 and V is TRBV14; D call uncertain. Trimming removed 2 bases at V and 5 bases at J, with 12 bases between. Per germline, CDR1 SGHDN and CDR2 FVKESK. The CDR3 loop spans 14 amino acids. The CDR3 here is CASSQQLGGTEAFF. The CDR3 bases are TGTGCCAGCAGCCAACAGTTAGGAGGAACTGAAGCTTTCTTT.

The V and J genes are TRBV7-9 and TRBJ2-7; tentatively, D is TRBD2 (6 bases). V was shortened by 11 bases and J by 6 bases, with 20 bases between the two germline ends. Germline CDR1 and CDR2: SEHNR and FQNEAQ (reference sequence). The CDR3 has 13 amino acids. The CDR3 is CAGGMAGSREQYF. Written as DNA, the CDR3 is TGTGCCGGGGGTATGGCGGGGTCCCGCGAGCAGTACTTC.

This clone has more than one count but fewer than ten. The chain employs TRBV4-3 and TRBJ1-6; D ambiguous. Between the trimmed V and J ends, which lost 0 bases and 7 bases, there was a span of 10 bases. Germline CDR1 LGHNA, CDR2 YSLEER. The CDR3 covers 15 residues. CDR3 DNA: TGCGCCAGCAGCCAAGATGCGGGCAAAAATTCACCCCTCCACTTT. This encodes CASSQDAGKNSPLHF.

The CDR3 is CAWSRSYEQYF. For the CDR3, the DNA is TGTGCCTGGAGTCGCTCCTACGAGCAGTACTTC. V usage is TRBV30 and J usage is TRBJ2-7; D not resolved. V lost 2 bases and J lost 0, with 2 bases in between. The CDR3 is 11 amino acids. Germline V gene sequence: CDR1 GTSNPN, CDR2 SVGIG (reference sequence).

This clone came up once. This rearrangement joins TRBV30 to TRBJ1-5; D is uncertain. Trimming stripped 2 bases from V and 2 bases from J, with 10 bases between. Germline V gene lookup returns CDR1 GTSNPN and CDR2 SVGIG (reference sequence). This CDR3 comprises 14 residues. In DNA form, the CDR3 reads TGTGCCTGGAGTTCGAAAGCCCGCAATCAGCCCCAGCATTTT. This translates into CAWSSKARNQPQHF.

CDR3 DNA: TGCGCCAGCAGCTTAACGGCTACAGATCCCTACGAGCAGTACTTC. This codes for CASSLTATDPYEQYF. This chain connects TRBV5-1 to TRBJ2-7; no clear D. CDR1 is SGHRS, CDR2 YFSETQ, per germline. V gave up 2 bases and J gave up 2 bases, with 14 bases separating them. The CDR3 consists of 15 residues.

Written as DNA, the CDR3 is TGTGCCAGCCAGGGAGGGATCACTGAAGCTTTCTTT. Its translation is CASQGGITEAFF. The chain employs TRBV7-2 and TRBJ1-1; D may be TRBD1 (5 bases). The CDR3 contains 12 residues. Per germline, CDR1 SGHTA and CDR2 FQGNSA. V lost 8 bases and J lost 4, with 11 bases in between.

The chain employs TRBV7-9 and TRBJ2-7; TRBD1 matches at 11 bases. Germline CDR1 is SEHNR and CDR2 is FQNEAQ (reference sequence). This CDR3 has 14 amino acids. V lost 6 bases, J lost 0 bases, and 1 base stayed unmatched. CDR3 protein: CASRGTGGSYEQYF. Written as DNA, the CDR3 is TGTGCCAGCAGAGGGACAGGGGGCTCCTACGAGCAGTACTTC. The full variable domain, completed using reference TRBV7-9 and TRBJ2-7, is DTGVSQNPRHKITKRGQNVTFRCDPISEHNRLYWYRQTLGQGPEFLTYFQNEAQLEKSRLLSDRFSAERPKGSFSTLEIQRTEQGDSAMYLCASRGTGGSYEQYFGPGTRLTVT.